Detailed here is one T cell receptor (beta chain). Antigen specificity is unknown. This sample is drawn from a study of CD8 T cells in ankylosing spondylitis. Quantitative 5'-RACE with molecular barcodes generated TCR beta libraries. MiXCR, run by TCRdb on the 5' RACE reads, gives a single entry per CDR3 protein. The sample carries about 700,000 distinct CDR3 sequences, roughly 19% recorded once. J gave up 8 bases and V 5 bases, and 12 bases lay outside the gene matches. The CDR3 consists of 17 residues. Overall study findings and caveats: Relatively scarce in peripheral blood, disease-linked clones were CD8+. Some of these motif variants have turned up before, in reports on reactive arthritis synovial fluid and blood. The study identified a TCR beta motif of eight highly homologous variants that appeared characteristic of ankylosing spondylitis blood.

The sample consisted of blood, either unsorted or a sorted T cell fraction (not recorded which). The rearrangement links TRBV12-3 or TRBV12-4 to TRBJ2-1, with 13 positions matching TRBD2. This clonotype originated in a male donor with ankylosing spondylitis. The CDR3: CASSPWTSGSPRDEQFF. As DNA, the CDR3 is TGTGCCAGCAGTCCCTGGACTAGCGGGAGTCCTAGGGATGAGCAGTTCTTC.